These 5 T cell receptor beta chains were all obtained from the same sample, sequenced in a study of blood T cells in healthy people across ages. A second PCR of 7 to 11 cycles used a sample-barcoded 5' primer and a J-beta primer mix. TCRdb reanalysed the 5' RACE reads using MiXCR and keeps one entry per CDR3 protein. Of 1.5 million to 1.8 million distinct CDR3 sequences in the sample, 35% to 45% are singletons; the top ten hold less than 5%. Material: blood. All receptors come from a young woman in good health.

The chain combines TRBV4-3 with TRBJ2-5; tentative D call: TRBD2 (5 bases). V was shortened by 0 bases and J by 11 bases, with 19 bases between the two germline ends. The germline CDR1 and CDR2 sequences are LGHNA and YSLEER. The CDR3 has 15 amino acids. CDR3 residues: CASSQDPTALGGQYF. The CDR3 DNA is TGCGCCAGCAGCCAAGATCCCACGGCTTTGGGCGGGCAGTACTTC.

In its sample, this clonotype was seen many times. The chain recombines TRBV20-1 with TRBJ1-1; 10 nucleotides agree with TRBD1. CDR1 and CDR2 from the germline V gene are DFQATT and SNEGSKA (reference sequence). This CDR3 is 13 amino acids long. CDR3 coding DNA: TGCAGCGCCCGGGACAGGGGCTACACTGAAGCTTTCTTT. This gives the protein CSARDRGYTEAFF.

This clonotype was counted only a few times. The chain couples TRBV20-1 to TRBJ1-4; 10 bases line up with TRBD1. Germline-derived CDR1 and CDR2 are DFQATT and SNEGSKA (reference sequence). The V gene end was trimmed by 3 bases and the J gene end by 8 bases; junction bases not matched to a gene: 9. The CDR3 totals 15 residues. The CDR3: CSASPLTGGIEKLFF. As DNA, the CDR3 is TGCAGTGCTAGCCCTCTGACAGGGGGCATAGAAAAACTGTTTTTT.

The chain combines TRBV24-1 with TRBJ1-1; TRBD1 is a possible D gene (6 bases). Germline V gene sequence: CDR1 KGHDR, CDR2 SFDVKD. The CDR3 has 12 residues. V lost 8 bases, J lost 1 base, and 7 bases lay in between. CDR3 in amino acids: CATKGGNTEAFF. CDR3 nucleotides: TGTGCCACCAAAGGGGGGAACACTGAAGCTTTCTTT.

The rearrangement uses TRBV4-2 and TRBJ2-1; 7 bases are shared with TRBD1. V lost 5 bases and J lost 10; bases outside the gene matches: 20. CDR3 length: 17 residues. Per the germline V gene, CDR1 is LGHNA and CDR2 is YNFKEQ. CDR3 coding DNA: TGTGCCAGCAGCTCCGTTACCTTGACAGGGTCCCACTACGAGCAGTTCTTC. Translating it yields CASSSVTLTGSHYEQFF.